This TCR beta chain derives from a study of identical twins. Study-wide results and limits: Out-of-frame sharing of TCR alpha in monozygotic twins was underestimated by models. Insertions were reduced in abundant cord blood beta clonotypes but not in memory repertoires.

Unique molecular identifiers were present on the cDNA, which also gained a universal primer site by template switching. TCRdb passed the 5' RACE reads through MiXCR, listing each CDR3 protein once. The table includes fewer than 800,000 distinct CDR3 sequences, under 8.5% detected once. This clonotype was recorded a few times. Its antigen is not identified. These data were also reused for a study on yellow fever vaccine responses in identical twins.

The material sequenced was PBMCs. The TCR sequence derives from a woman between 18 and 30 years old in good health.

CDR3 protein: CASSPSGHANEKLFF. The CDR3 region has the DNA TGCGCCAGCAGCCCATCAGGGCATGCTAATGAAAAACTGTTTTTT. V usage is TRBV5-1 and J usage is TRBJ1-4; D perhaps matches TRBD1 (5 bases). Trimming left V 4 bases short and J 3 bases short, with 13 bases between. This CDR3 is 15 amino acids long. Germline V gene sequence: CDR1 SGHRS, CDR2 YFSETQ.